One and the same sample provided the 10 T cell receptor beta chains below, sequenced in a study of T-cell memory formation after mild COVID-19. Via MiXCR, TCRdb re-called the 5' RACE reads, giving one row per CDR3 protein. The table includes under 550,000 distinct CDR3 sequences, around a sixth detected once. Sequenced input: PBMCs or a T cell subset sorted from them (not recorded which). Receptor source: an adult woman who had mild COVID-19 (a few samples of this study predate the infection). Cell type and time point are not known.

This clonotype was seen at least ten times. The genes are TRBV7-9 and TRBJ2-7; weak D call: TRBD1 (6 bases). The CDR3 totals 14 residues. V lost 1 base and J 3 bases, leaving 10 bases between the germline ends. Germline CDR1 is SEHNR and CDR2 is FQNEAQ (reference sequence). CDR3 in DNA: TGTGCCAGCAGCTTAGGGGGGACAAACTACGAGCAGTACTTC. The encoded protein is CASSLGGTNYEQYF. Complete variable domain (other parts from reference TRBV7-9 and TRBJ2-7): DTGVSQNPRHKITKRGQNVTFRCDPISEHNRLYWYRQTLGQGPEFLTYFQNEAQLEKSRLLSDRFSAERPKGSFSTLEIQRTEQGDSAMYLCASSLGGTNYEQYFGPGTRLTVT.

The chain carries TRBV15 and TRBJ2-5; 7 bases map to TRBD1. CDR3 length equals 15 residues. Germline loops: CDR1 LNHNV, CDR2 YYDKDF (reference sequence). Unmatched junction bases numbered 2, after V lost 0 bases and J lost 1 base. In DNA form, the CDR3 reads TGTGCCACCAGCAGAGATCAGGGGGTCCAAGAGACCCAGTACTTC. This codes for CATSRDQGVQETQYF.

This clonotype was seen more than once but under ten times. CDR3 amino acids: CASSLGPGMTEAFF. CDR3 DNA sequence: TGTGCCAGCAGCTTAGGACCGGGTATGACTGAAGCTTTCTTT. The rearrangement links TRBV7-9 to TRBJ1-1; D gene unclear. With 1 base removed from V and 5 bases from J, the gap between germline ends came to 11 bases. From germline, CDR1 is SEHNR and CDR2 FQNEAQ (reference sequence). CDR3 size: 14 residues.

Concerning this clonotype: An end of the junction does not agree with germline; a read error may underlie this. The CDR3 coding sequence is TGTGCCAGCAGCCCGAGCGGGGGCGGGGAATTT. This encodes CASSPSGGGEF. V and J are TRBV7-9 and TRBJ1-1, with D possibly being TRBD1 (6 bases). CDR1 SEHNR and CDR2 FQNEAQ come from the germline V gene (reference sequence). The CDR3 is made up of 11 amino acids. Complete variable domain (other parts from reference TRBV7-9 and TRBJ1-1): DTGVSQNPRHKITKRGQNVTFRCDPISEHNRLYWYRQTLGQGPEFLTYFQNEAQLEKSRLLSDRFSAERPKGSFSTLEIQRTEQGDSAMYLCASSPSGGGEFGQGTRLTVV.

The chain employs TRBV18 and TRBJ1-2, with 7 bases lining up with TRBD1. The CDR3 is 15 residues long. The ends lost 4 bases at V and 1 base at J; junction bases unmatched: 6. The germline V gene encodes CDR1 KGHSH and CDR2 LQKENI. The CDR3 loop reads CASSRRGTVNYGYTF. The CDR3 bases are TGTGCCAGCTCACGGCGAGGGACAGTTAACTATGGCTACACCTTC.

The genes are TRBV4-1 and TRBJ2-2; D perhaps matches TRBD2 (6 bases). Germline values: CDR1 MGHRA, CDR2 YSYEKL. The CDR3 length is 15 residues. V was shortened by 4 bases and J by 4 bases, with 13 bases between the two germline ends. This CDR3 reads CASSPGLGPTGELFF. CDR3 bases: TGCGCCAGCAGCCCGGGACTCGGGCCCACCGGGGAGCTGTTTTTT.

This clonotype came up many times. This sequence joins TRBV5-1 and TRBJ2-3; TRBD2 is a possible D gene (5 bases). CDR1 and CDR2 from the germline V gene are SGHRS and YFSETQ. With 0 bases removed from V and 2 bases from J, the gap between germline ends came to 10 bases. The CDR3 loop spans 15 amino acids. The CDR3 reads CASSLVTGNTDTQYF. DNA for the CDR3: TGCGCCAGCAGCTTGGTGACGGGGAACACAGATACGCAGTATTTT.

This clonotype has more than one count but fewer than ten. CDR3 sequence (DNA): TGCAGCGCAAGACAGGGGAGTTATGGCTACACCTTC. Translating gives CSARQGSYGYTF. The rearrangement joins TRBV29-1 to TRBJ1-2, with TRBD1 identical over 8 bases. The CDR3 consists of 12 residues. Looked up from germline, CDR1 is SQVTM and CDR2 is ANQGSEA. V trimming: 7 bases; J trimming: 5 bases; junction bases outside the gene matches: 6.

This clonotype was seen a few times. This chain joins TRBV7-2 and TRBJ2-3; no firm D call. This CDR3 is built from 16 residues. The germline V gene encodes CDR1 SGHTA and CDR2 FQGNSA. V lost 4 bases and J lost 0, with 14 bases in between. CDR3 sequence reads: CASSSPIRESTDTQYF. The CDR3 region has the DNA TGTGCCAGCAGCTCCCCCATTCGAGAAAGCACAGATACGCAGTATTTT.

This clonotype turned up a few times. The chain combines TRBV5-1 with TRBJ1-1; perhaps TRBD1 as D (5 bases). Germline V gene lookup returns CDR1 SGHRS and CDR2 YFSETQ. The CDR3 covers 16 residues. V lost 0 bases to trimming and J lost 4 bases, with 16 bases between them. In DNA form, the CDR3 reads TGCGCCAGCAGCTTGGCCGTAGGGGCGAGGGCCACTGAAGCTTTCTTT. It yields the protein CASSLAVGARATEAFF.